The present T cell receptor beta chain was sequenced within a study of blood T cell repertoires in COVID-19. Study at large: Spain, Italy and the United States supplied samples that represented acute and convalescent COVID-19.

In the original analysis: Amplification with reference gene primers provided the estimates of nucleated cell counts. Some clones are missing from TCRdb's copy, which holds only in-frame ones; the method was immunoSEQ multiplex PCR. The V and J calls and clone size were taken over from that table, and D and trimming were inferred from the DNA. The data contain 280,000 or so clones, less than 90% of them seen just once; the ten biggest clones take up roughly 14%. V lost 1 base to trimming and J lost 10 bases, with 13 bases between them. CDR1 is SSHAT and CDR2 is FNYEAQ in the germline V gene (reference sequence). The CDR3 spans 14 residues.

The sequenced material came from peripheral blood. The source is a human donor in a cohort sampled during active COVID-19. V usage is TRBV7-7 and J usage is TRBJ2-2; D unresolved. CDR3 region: CASSLGLGSSELFF. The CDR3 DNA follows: TGTGCCAGCAGCTTAGGACTTGGAAGTTCGGAGCTGTTTTTT.